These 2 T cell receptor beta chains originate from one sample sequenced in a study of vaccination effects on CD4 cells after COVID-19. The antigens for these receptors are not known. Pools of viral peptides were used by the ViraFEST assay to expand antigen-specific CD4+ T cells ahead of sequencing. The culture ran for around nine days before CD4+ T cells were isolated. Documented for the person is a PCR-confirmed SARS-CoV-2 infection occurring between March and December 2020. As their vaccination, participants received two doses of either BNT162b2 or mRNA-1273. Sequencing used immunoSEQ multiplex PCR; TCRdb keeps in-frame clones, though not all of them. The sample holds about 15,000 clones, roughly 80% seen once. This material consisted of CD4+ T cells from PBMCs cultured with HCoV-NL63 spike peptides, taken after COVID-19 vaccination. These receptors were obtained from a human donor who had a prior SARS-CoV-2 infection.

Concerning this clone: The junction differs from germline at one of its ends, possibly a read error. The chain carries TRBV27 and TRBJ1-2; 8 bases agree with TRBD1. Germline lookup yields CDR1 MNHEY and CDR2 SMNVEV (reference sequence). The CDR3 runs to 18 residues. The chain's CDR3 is CASSLFVMGDRPPLPAKF. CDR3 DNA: TGTGCCAGCAGTTTATTTGTGATGGGGGACAGGCCGCCGTTACCCGCGAAATTC.

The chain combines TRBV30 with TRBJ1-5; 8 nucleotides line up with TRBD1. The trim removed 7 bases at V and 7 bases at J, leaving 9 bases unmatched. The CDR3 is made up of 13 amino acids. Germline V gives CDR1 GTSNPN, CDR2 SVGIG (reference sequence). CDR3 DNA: TGTGCCTCAGAGACAGGGGAGGGACAGCCCCAGCATTTT. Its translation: CASETGEGQPQHF.